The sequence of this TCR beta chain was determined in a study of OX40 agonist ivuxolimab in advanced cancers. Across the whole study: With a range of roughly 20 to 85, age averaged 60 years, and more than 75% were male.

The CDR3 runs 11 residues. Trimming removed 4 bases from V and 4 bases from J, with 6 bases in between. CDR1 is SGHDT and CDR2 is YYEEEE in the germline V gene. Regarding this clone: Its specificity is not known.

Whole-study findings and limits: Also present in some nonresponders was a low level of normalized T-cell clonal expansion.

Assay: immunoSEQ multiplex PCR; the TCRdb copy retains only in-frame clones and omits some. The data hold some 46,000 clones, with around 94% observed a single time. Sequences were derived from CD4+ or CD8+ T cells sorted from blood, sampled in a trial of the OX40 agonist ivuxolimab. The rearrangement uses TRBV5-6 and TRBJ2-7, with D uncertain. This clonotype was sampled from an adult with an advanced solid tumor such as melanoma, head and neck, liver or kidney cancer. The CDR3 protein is CASSLTYEQYF. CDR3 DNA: TGTGCCAGCAGCCTCACGTACGAGCAGTACTTC. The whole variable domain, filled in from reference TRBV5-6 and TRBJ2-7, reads DAGVTQSPTHLIKTRGQQVTLRCSPKSGHDTVSWYQQALGQGPQFIFQYYEEEERQRGNFPDRFSGHQFPNYSSELNVNALLLGDSALYLCASSLTYEQYFGPGTRLTVT.